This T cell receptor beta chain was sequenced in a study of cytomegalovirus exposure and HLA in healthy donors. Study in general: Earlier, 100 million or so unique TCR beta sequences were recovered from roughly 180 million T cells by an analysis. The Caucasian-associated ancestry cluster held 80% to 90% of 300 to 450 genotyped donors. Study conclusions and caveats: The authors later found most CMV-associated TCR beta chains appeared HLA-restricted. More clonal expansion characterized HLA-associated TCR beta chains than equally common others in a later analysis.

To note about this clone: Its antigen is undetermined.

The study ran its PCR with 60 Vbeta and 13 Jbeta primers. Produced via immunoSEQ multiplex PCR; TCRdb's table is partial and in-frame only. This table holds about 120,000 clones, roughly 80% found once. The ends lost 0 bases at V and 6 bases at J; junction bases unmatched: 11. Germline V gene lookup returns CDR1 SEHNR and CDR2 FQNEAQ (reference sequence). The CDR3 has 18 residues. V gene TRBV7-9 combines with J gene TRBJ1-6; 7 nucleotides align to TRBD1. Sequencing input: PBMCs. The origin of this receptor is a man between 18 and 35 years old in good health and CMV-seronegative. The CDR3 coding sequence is TGTGCCAGCAGCTTAGCCTTGGGACAGAGTGAGGCTAATTCACCCCTCCACTTT. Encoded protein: CASSLALGQSEANSPLHF.